This is a list of T cell receptor beta chains from one sample in a study of T cells after yellow fever vaccination. Via MiXCR, TCRdb re-called the 5' RACE reads, giving one row per CDR3 protein. The repertoire consists of 300,000 to 350,000 distinct CDR3 sequences, with about 4% occurring once and the leading ten covering roughly a quarter. The sample was PBMCs, taken 5 days after the yellow fever booster vaccination. The receptors here all came from a man in his late teens or twenties who received the YFV17D yellow fever vaccine. Each CDR3 is given with its conserved first and last residue. The D gene is left open where the match is weak. Rows give clone size only sometimes, using once, few, many, or a class for an expanded clone.

clone_size | j_call | d_call | v_call | cdr3_aa | cdr3_nt
- | TRBJ2-6 | - | TRBV20-1 | CSARDTSGANVLTF | TGCAGTGCTAGAGACACCTCTGGGGCCAACGTCCTGACTTTC
many | TRBJ1-5 | - | TRBV7-2 | CASSKGAGGQPQHF | TGTGCCAGCAGCAAGGGAGCCGGTGGCCAGCCCCAGCATTTT
many | TRBJ2-3 | - | TRBV7-9 | CASRVSSTDTQYF | TGTGCCAGCCGCGTTTCTAGCACAGATACGCAGTATTTT
few | TRBJ2-5 | - | TRBV29-1 | CSVERRETQYF | TGCAGCGTTGAGAGGCGAGAGACCCAGTACTTC
- | TRBJ2-6 | - | TRBV5-1 | CASSRGTNSGANVLTF | TGCGCCAGCAGCAGGGGGACAAACTCTGGGGCCAACGTCCTGACTTTC
- | TRBJ2-3 | TRBD1 | TRBV20-1 | CSADGDRNTDTQYF | TGCAGTGCCGACGGGGACAGGAACACAGATACGCAGTATTTT
few | TRBJ1-3 | - | TRBV4-1 | CASSIHQATGNTIYF | TGCGCCAGCAGCATTCACCAGGCAACTGGAAACACCATATATTTT
few | TRBJ1-1 | TRBD1 | TRBV9 | CASSPWFTGGMNTEAFF | TGTGCCAGCAGCCCTTGGTTTACAGGGGGAATGAACACTGAAGCTTTCTTT
many | TRBJ2-3 | - | TRBV5-1 | CASSLAQTSTDTQYF | TGCGCCAGCAGCTTGGCCCAAACAAGCACAGATACGCAGTATTTT
many | TRBJ2-2 | - | TRBV10-3 | CAISEFENTGELFF | TGTGCCATCAGTGAGTTTGAGAACACCGGGGAGCTGTTTTTT
- | TRBJ2-5 | - | TRBV12-3/TRBV12-4 | CASSLGREDETQYF | TGTGCCAGCAGTTTAGGCAGGGAGGACGAGACCCAGTACTTC
few | TRBJ1-2 | TRBD1 | TRBV20-1 | CSASPGQGATRGYTF | TGCAGTGCTTCCCCGGGACAGGGGGCAACTCGAGGCTACACCTTC
- | TRBJ1-1 | TRBD1 | TRBV12-3/TRBV12-4 | CASSGQGYEVAAFF | TGTGCCAGCAGCGGACAGGGGTATGAGGTTGCAGCTTTCTTT
- | TRBJ2-1 | TRBD2 | TRBV7-8 | CASSFLAGGPIEQFF | TGTGCCAGCAGCTTTCTAGCGGGGGGGCCCATTGAGCAGTTCTTC
few | TRBJ2-2 | - | TRBV3-1 | CASSQRLRGFNTGELFF | TGTGCCAGCAGCCAACGACTCAGGGGTTTTAACACCGGGGAGCTGTTTTTT
- | TRBJ1-2 | - | TRBV11-2 | CASSAGVNRGYTF | TGTGCCAGCAGCGCAGGAGTGAATCGGGGCTACACCTTC
few | TRBJ2-3 | - | TRBV4-1 | CASSQVGRETGTDTQYF | TGCGCCAGCAGCCAAGTGGGAAGAGAAACGGGCACAGATACGCAGTATTTT
many | TRBJ1-1 | - | TRBV5-1 | CASSIPGRMNTEAFF | TGCGCCAGCTCCATTCCGGGGCGAATGAACACTGAAGCTTTCTTT
few | TRBJ1-6 | - | TRBV30 | CAWTIGTANSPLHF | TGTGCCTGGACAATCGGGACGGCAAATTCACCCCTCCACTTT
few | TRBJ2-5 | TRBD2 | TRBV5-6 | CASSLRSGGAAETQYF | TGTGCCAGCAGCTTGCGCAGCGGGGGGGCCGCAGAGACCCAGTACTTC
few | TRBJ2-6 | - | TRBV3-1 | CASSQQGGLAGANVLTF | TGTGCCAGCAGCCAGCAAGGGGGGCTGGCTGGGGCCAACGTCCTGACTTTC
few | TRBJ1-1 | - | TRBV6-6 | CASSYGVTEAFF | TGTGCCAGCAGTTACGGTGTCACTGAAGCTTTCTTT
- | TRBJ1-1 | - | TRBV28 | CASTLTGSAAFF | TGTGCCAGCACCTTAACAGGGAGTGCAGCTTTCTTT
- | TRBJ2-3 | TRBD1 | TRBV6-4 | CASSSGTGPDTQYF | TGTGCCAGCAGCTCTGGGACAGGGCCAGATACGCAGTATTTT
many | TRBJ2-3 | TRBD1 | TRBV5-1 | CASSQGVLFVDTQYF | TGCGCCAGCAGCCAGGGGGTTCTTTTTGTAGATACGCAGTATTTT
many | TRBJ1-5 | - | TRBV20-1 | CSAHGGPNQPQHF | TGCAGTGCTCACGGGGGGCCAAATCAGCCCCAGCATTTT
- | TRBJ2-1 | TRBD2 | TRBV6-2/TRBV6-3 | CASTRPAGGPSQFF | TGTGCCAGCACCAGGCCAGCGGGGGGCCCTAGCCAGTTCTTC
few | TRBJ2-5 | TRBD2 | TRBV7-2 | CASSLLAMDETQYF | TGTGCCAGCAGCCTACTAGCGATGGATGAGACCCAGTACTTC
- | TRBJ2-3 | TRBD2 | TRBV4-1 | CASSQHASGGRDTDTQYF | TGCGCCAGCAGCCAACACGCTAGCGGGGGCCGAGACACAGATACGCAGTATTTT
many | TRBJ2-7 | - | TRBV5-1 | CASSLIGGTKEQYF | TGCGCCAGCAGCTTGATAGGGGGAACAAAGGAGCAGTACTTC
few | TRBJ2-2 | - | TRBV7-3 | CASSPGISGELFF | TGTGCCAGCAGCCCCGGAATCTCCGGGGAGCTGTTTTTT
- | TRBJ1-6 | - | TRBV20-1 | CSARSREINSPLHF | TGCAGTGCTCGGTCCAGGGAAATTAATTCACCCCTCCACTTT
- | TRBJ1-2 | - | TRBV24-1 | CATSDLDYGYTF | TGTGCCACCAGTGATTTAGACTATGGCTACACGTTC
many | TRBJ1-2 | - | TRBV20-1 | CSATSSYGYTF | TGCAGTGCTACGAGCAGCTATGGCTACACCTTC
- | TRBJ2-3 | - | TRBV20-1 | CSANPDTQYF | TGCAGTGCTAATCCGGATACGCAGTATTTT
- | TRBJ2-7 | TRBD2 | TRBV4-2 | CASSQEGTSVRYEQYF | TGTGCCAGCAGCCAAGAGGGGACTAGCGTCCGTTACGAGCAGTACTTC
- | TRBJ2-2 | - | TRBV5-1 | CASSLSVNTGELFF | TGCGCCAGCAGCTTGTCGGTTAACACCGGGGAGCTGTTTTTT
many | TRBJ2-1 | - | TRBV18 | CASSPPAPGEVGEQFF | TGTGCCAGCTCACCACCGGCTCCAGGGGAGGTTGGTGAGCAGTTCTTC